The 5 T cell receptor beta chains below all came from one sample that was sequenced in a study of T cell responses to AZD1222 COVID-19 vaccine (dated by TCRdb to about 2021). The protocol used for the library was the immunoSEQ multiplex PCR assay. TCRdb re-hosts the immuneACCESS table, in-frame sequences only. Its copies lack some clones; in the studies checked, an unresolved V gene accounts for under half of them, and the cause for the rest is not known. The sample table shows 170,000 or so clones, and about 92% are seen once. Clones ranked in the top ten supply approximately 0.97% of the sample. What the time point label conveys for this sample: baseline before first vaccination. Material: peripheral blood, obtained on day 0 of AZD1222 vaccination. The receptors stem from an adult in good health.

This clone was recorded a few times. The V call is TRBV29-1, the J call TRBJ1-2; D perhaps matches TRBD1 (5 bases). Germline V CDR1 and CDR2: SQVTM, ANQGSEA. The CDR3 consists of 16 residues. V lost 7 bases and J 1 base, leaving 22 bases between the germline ends. CDR3 DNA sequence: TGCAGCGCTGACCTGATGACACTGACAGTTAACTATGGCTACACCTTC. It yields the protein CSADLMTLTVNYGYTF.

V and J are TRBV5-6 and TRBJ1-1; tentative D call: TRBD1 (5 bases). The V end lost 7 bases, the J end lost 5 bases, and 18 bases lay between the germline ends. The CDR3 spans 14 residues. Germline assignment: CDR1 SGHDT and CDR2 YYEEEE. DNA for the CDR3: TGTGCCAGCGGAGGAAGGGGAAGAGGAACTGAAGCTTTCTTT. Translation gives CASGGRGRGTEAFF.

This chain links TRBV7-9 with TRBJ1-2; tentatively, D is TRBD1 (6 bases). The CDR3 is 15 residues long. V lost 0 bases, J lost 5 bases, and 13 bases lay in between. Germline CDR1 is SEHNR and CDR2 is FQNEAQ (reference sequence). As DNA, the CDR3 is TGTGCCAGCAGCTTAGCATCACAGGGAAATTATGGCTACACCTTC. Residues: CASSLASQGNYGYTF.

The chain combines TRBV4-1 with TRBJ1-2; D gene uncertain. CDR3 length equals 15 residues. The germline gives CDR1 MGHRA, CDR2 YSYEKL. The ends were cut back, 3 bases at V and 5 bases at J, with 16 bases in the middle. The chain's CDR3 is CASSQGSSLLYGYTF. Here the CDR3 DNA reads TGCGCCAGCAGCCAGGGGTCCAGCCTCCTATATGGCTACACCTTC.

In this sample, this clone turned up once. The rearrangement uses TRBV2 and TRBJ1-6; D uncertain. From germline, CDR1 is SNHLY and CDR2 FYNNEI. Trimming shortened V by 7 bases and J by 8 bases, and 12 bases separated the two germline ends. CDR3 size: 13 residues. CDR3 in DNA: TGTGCCAGCACCTCCCCCATATATTCACCCCTCCACTTT. Translation gives CASTSPIYSPLHF.